These 9 T cell receptor beta chains originate from one sample sequenced in a study of cytomegalovirus exposure and HLA in healthy donors. The PCR made use of 60 Vbeta and 13 Jbeta primers. Sequencing used immunoSEQ multiplex PCR; TCRdb keeps in-frame clones, though not all of them. Of roughly 180,000 clones in the sample, approximately 72% were seen once. Sample: PBMCs. All receptors derive from a female donor in good health and CMV-seronegative.

The V call is TRBV27, the J call TRBJ2-1; D is perhaps TRBD2 (6 bases). Germline values: CDR1 MNHEY, CDR2 SMNVEV (reference sequence). V gave up 5 bases and J gave up 8 bases, with 19 bases separating them. This CDR3 has 15 residues. CDR3 amino acids: CASSPLGGGVDEQFF. The DNA for the CDR3 is TGTGCCAGCAGTCCCCTCGGTGGCGGGGTCGATGAGCAGTTCTTC.

The chain carries TRBV4-1 and TRBJ1-1, with 7 bases fitting TRBD1. V lost 4 bases to trimming and J lost 4 bases; unmatched junction nucleotides: 9. This CDR3 region has 15 residues. In germline, CDR1 is MGHRA, CDR2 YSYEKL. Written as DNA, the CDR3 is TGCGCCAGCAGCCTCCGGGACAGAATGGGCACTGAAGCTTTCTTT. This gives the protein CASSLRDRMGTEAFF.

This clone was counted a few times. The chain carries TRBV11-2 and TRBJ2-7, with TRBD1 matching over 10 bases. This CDR3 comprises 18 residues. V dropped 5 bases and J dropped 4; count of bases not matched to a gene: 17. CDR1 is SGHAT and CDR2 is FQNNGV in the germline V gene. This chain's CDR3 is CASSPVNRSPGQGYEQYF. For the CDR3, the DNA is TGTGCCAGCAGCCCCGTCAACCGATCACCGGGACAGGGGTACGAGCAGTACTTC.

The chain couples TRBV19 to TRBJ2-1, with 9 bases fitting TRBD2. CDR1 and CDR2 from the germline V gene are LNHDA and SQIVND (reference sequence). The CDR3 sequence is 14 residues long. With 7 bases clipped from V and 9 bases from J, the junction kept 10 bases outside the gene matches. Here the CDR3 DNA reads TGTGCCAGTATGGCTAGCGGGAAAGGGCTTGAGCAGTTCTTC. This translates into CASMASGKGLEQFF.

The chain joins TRBV5-3 to TRBJ1-3; TRBD1 matches at 11 bases. TRBV5-3 is an ORF for which the function is uncertain. Trimming cost V 0 bases and J 0 bases; bases outside gene matches: 2. This CDR3 is built from 17 residues. DNA for the CDR3: TGTGCCAGAAGCTTGGGGGACAGGGGGATCTCTGGAAACACCATATATTTT. Protein: CARSLGDRGISGNTIYF.

The sample holds one count of this clone. The chain has TRBV27 and TRBJ2-7; D call uncertain. The CDR3 has 14 residues. V lost 1 base to trimming and J lost 2 bases, with 9 bases between them. Germline CDR1 MNHEY, CDR2 SMNVEV (reference sequence). The CDR3 DNA reads as TGTGCCAGCAGTTTATACGGCGGAGCCTACGAGCAGTACTTC. Its protein product is CASSLYGGAYEQYF.

V gene TRBV2 combines with J gene TRBJ1-5; no clear D. Germline CDR1 is SNHLY and CDR2 is FYNNEI. The CDR3 runs 13 residues. The V end lost 8 bases, the J end lost 7 bases, and 15 bases lay between the germline ends. The CDR3 DNA reads as TGTGCCAGCGGAGCGAACGGGGTACAGCCCCAGCATTTT. Translating it yields CASGANGVQPQHF.

This clone has just one count. The rearrangement uses TRBV19 and TRBJ2-6; D possibly corresponds to TRBD2 (5 bases). Germline CDR1 LNHDA, CDR2 SQIVND (reference sequence). The ends were cut back, 7 bases at V and 4 bases at J, with 11 bases in the middle. CDR3 size: 14 residues. CDR3 region: CASKRGNGANVLTF. The CDR3 DNA reads as TGTGCCAGTAAGAGAGGGAACGGGGCCAACGTCCTGACTTTC.

This chain links TRBV11-3 with TRBJ2-2; 8 nucleotides match TRBD2. Germline V CDR1 and CDR2: SGHNT, YENEEA. The CDR3 runs to 14 residues. The J segment lost 6 bases and the V segment lost 4 bases, leaving 4 bases of the junction unmatched. CDR3 coding DNA: TGTGCCAGCAGCTCGGGACTAGAACCCGGGGAGCTGTTTTTT. It is translated as CASSSGLEPGELFF.